The 25 T cell receptor beta chains presented below share a single source sample, sequenced in a study of shared clonotypes between healthy human individuals. As defined, naive CD8 cells were CD45RO-negative and positively selected for CCR7, with terminally differentiated effector memory CD45RA+ cells excluded. Generated by immunoSEQ multiplex PCR, the TCRdb table keeps only in-frame clones and is missing some. The sample lists about 2,100,000 clones; roughly 91% were seen once. Input material: naive CD8+ T cells from PBMCs. Receptor source: a man in his late teens or twenties in good health. Some clones in this sample may be carry-over from other donors' samples.

This clone was picked up one time. The chain combines TRBV6-5 with TRBJ2-5, with a tentative D call TRBD2 (6 bases). V was shortened by 3 bases and J by 1 base, with 12 bases between the two germline ends. This CDR3 comprises 15 residues. Germline CDR1 MNHEY, CDR2 SVGAGI. DNA of the CDR3: TGTGCCAGCAGTTATTTTCGCGGGGCCCAAGAGACCCAGTACTTC. Its protein is CASSYFRGAQETQYF.

The chain joins TRBV9 to TRBJ1-2; D is uncertain. V shed 0 bases and J shed 3 bases, with 15 bases lying between them. CDR1 is SGDLS, CDR2 YYNGEE, per germline. The CDR3 spans 16 residues. As DNA, the CDR3 is TGTGCCAGCAGCGTAGAGGCGGTCCCCGGGCACTATGGCTACACCTTC. Protein: CASSVEAVPGHYGYTF.

The chain couples TRBV10-2 to TRBJ2-7; the D gene could be TRBD1 or TRBD2 (5 bases each). The CDR3 spans 13 residues. From germline, CDR1 is WSHSY and CDR2 SAAADI. V was trimmed by 7 bases and J by 3 bases, leaving 13 bases between them. CDR3 sequence (DNA): TGCGCCAGCATAGAACCAGGGAGCTACGAGCAGTACTTC. Its translation is CASIEPGSYEQYF.

The chain has TRBV19 and TRBJ2-1; D may be TRBD1 (8 bases). Germline V lookup: CDR1 LNHDA, CDR2 SQIVND (reference sequence). This CDR3 is 16 amino acids long. Trimming cost V 3 bases and J 2 bases, with 14 bases left between them. CDR3 bases: TGTGCCAGTAGTATTACAGGGGGGGGCCCCTACAATGAGCAGTTCTTC. Translating gives CASSITGGGPYNEQFF.

The chain is built from TRBV6-5 and TRBJ2-7; no reliable D call. Germline CDR1 MNHEY, CDR2 SVGAGI. This CDR3 has 14 residues. The V end lost 7 bases, the J end lost 5 bases, and 18 bases lay between the germline ends. CDR3 DNA: TGTGCCAGCACCCCACCTTATCCGGCCCACGAGCAGTACTTC. This encodes CASTPPYPAHEQYF.

Here the CDR3 DNA reads TGTGCCAGCAGTCCCCAGACTAGCTCCCTCTACACCGGGGAGCTGTTTTTT. Translation gives CASSPQTSSLYTGELFF. V gene TRBV27 combines with J gene TRBJ2-2; 7 bases agree with TRBD2. The germline CDR1 and CDR2 sequences are MNHEY and SMNVEV (reference sequence). The CDR3 sequence is 17 residues long. V gave up 5 bases and J gave up 3 bases; unmatched junction bases: 12.

The rearrangement uses TRBV27 and TRBJ2-1, with D perhaps matching TRBD2 (7 bases). From germline, CDR1 is MNHEY and CDR2 SMNVEV (reference sequence). This CDR3 spans 15 amino acids. Trimming cost V 2 bases and J 7 bases, with 15 bases left between them. The CDR3 DNA reads as TGTGCCAGCAGTTTAGTGGGGGGGGCTTGGAATGAGCAGTTCTTC. Translation gives CASSLVGGAWNEQFF.

This rearrangement joins TRBV28 to TRBJ2-2; the match to TRBD2 covers 9 bases. CDR1 is MDHEN and CDR2 is SYDVKM in the germline V gene. V lost 7 bases to trimming and J lost 1 base; unmatched junction nucleotides: 1. The CDR3 loop spans 14 amino acids. CDR3 DNA sequence: TGTGCCAGCACTAGCGGGATGAACACCGGGGAGCTGTTTTTT. It encodes CASTSGMNTGELFF.

For the CDR3, the DNA is TGTGCCATCAGTGACAGGGATTTGGGCCAGCCCCAGCATTTT. Amino acids: CAISDRDLGQPQHF. The chain couples TRBV10-3 to TRBJ1-5; tentatively, D is TRBD1 (5 bases). Trimming took off 3 bases at V and 7 bases at J, with 13 bases between the two ends. CDR3 length: 14 residues. Germline CDR1 ENHRY, CDR2 SYGVKD.

This clone was counted a single time. The identical CDR3 is also encoded by other nucleotide sequences in the sample. The chain recombines TRBV27 with TRBJ2-7, with D maybe TRBD1 (5 bases). The germline CDR1 and CDR2 sequences are MNHEY and SMNVEV (reference sequence). The CDR3 covers 14 residues. Trimming pared 2 bases from V and 3 bases from J, leaving 11 bases between. The CDR3 DNA reads TGTGCCAGCAGTTTAAGGGGCCTGAGCTACGAGCAGTACTTC. It translates to CASSLRGLSYEQYF.

V and J are TRBV6-1 and TRBJ1-5; D is undetermined. Trimming took off 1 base at V and 10 bases at J, with 8 bases between the two ends. Germline V gives CDR1 MNHNS, CDR2 SASEGT. The CDR3 contains 12 residues. CDR3 region: CASSEVLEPQHF. The CDR3 DNA is TGTGCCAGCAGTGAAGTTCTCGAACCCCAGCATTTT.

The chain has TRBV5-4 and TRBJ1-2; D gene unclear. CDR3 length equals 14 residues. V was shortened by 0 bases and J by 4 bases, with 10 bases between the two germline ends. Germline-derived CDR1 and CDR2 are SGHNT and YYREEE (reference sequence). The CDR3 region has the DNA TGTGCCAGCAGCTTGGGGACGGACCCCTATGGCTACACCTTC. It yields the protein CASSLGTDPYGYTF.

V usage is TRBV7-6 and J usage is TRBJ2-7; D is uncertain. Looked up from germline, CDR1 is SGHVS and CDR2 is FNYEAQ. V lost 5 bases to trimming and J lost 6 bases, with 14 bases between them. There are 13 residues in the CDR3. The CDR3 is CASSPDRSSEQYF. CDR3 coding DNA: TGTGCCAGCAGCCCGGACCGTAGCAGCGAGCAGTACTTC.

The chain couples TRBV10-3 to TRBJ2-1; the match to TRBD1 covers 7 bases. The CDR3 is made up of 15 amino acids. The ends lost 7 bases at V and 10 bases at J; junction bases unmatched: 16. CDR1 is ENHRY, CDR2 SYGVKD, per germline. The CDR3 spells CAIMGDRDQRYEQFF. CDR3 coding DNA: TGTGCCATCATGGGAGACAGGGACCAGCGCTACGAGCAGTTCTTC.

This chain connects TRBV4-1 to TRBJ2-1; D assignment may be TRBD1 or TRBD2 (5 bases each). Looked up from germline, CDR1 is MGHRA and CDR2 is YSYEKL. Deletions cut 5 bases from V and 9 bases from J, with 23 bases between. This CDR3 is built from 16 residues. CDR3 residues: CASSYRPPARESEQFF. The CDR3, as DNA: TGCGCCAGCAGCTACCGCCCTCCGGCCAGGGAGAGTGAGCAGTTCTTC.

The genes are TRBV6-4 and TRBJ2-7; D possibly uses TRBD1 or TRBD2 (5 bases each). The V gene's germline CDR1 is MRHNA and CDR2 SNTAGT. V was cut by 7 bases and J by 10 bases, with 20 bases left in between. The CDR3 is 13 residues long. The CDR3 coding sequence is TGTGCCAGCAAACCTCCACCTAGCAGGGACCAGTACTTC. Amino acid sequence: CASKPPPSRDQYF.

The gene calls are TRBV7-9 and TRBJ2-5; TRBD2 matches 12 bases. This CDR3 comprises 15 residues. The V segment lost 11 bases and the J segment 4 bases; nucleotides outside the gene matches: 11. Germline CDR1 reads SEHNR; CDR2 reads FQNEAQ (reference sequence). CDR3 DNA: TGTGCCGGGCAGAGACTAGCGGGAGCTCGAGAGACCCAGTACTTC. Translating gives CAGQRLAGARETQYF.

The chain couples TRBV29-1 to TRBJ1-2; perhaps TRBD1 as D (5 bases). The CDR3 is 14 amino acids. CDR1 SQVTM and CDR2 ANQGSEA come from the germline V gene. Here the CDR3 DNA reads TGCAGTTTTTACGAATCAGGGATCTCCTATGGCTACACCTTC. Its translation: CSFYESGISYGYTF.

In regard to this clone: This same CDR3 is encoded by further DNA sequences in the sample. The chain joins TRBV11-2 to TRBJ2-7; D remains unclear. The CDR3 has 13 amino acids. V dropped 1 base and J dropped 3 bases, with 7 bases sitting between them. Germline V CDR1 and CDR2: SGHAT, FQNNGV. The CDR3 DNA reads TGTGCCAGCAGCTTAGGGGCACTCTACGAGCAGTACTTC. Encoded protein: CASSLGALYEQYF.

The V call is TRBV7-2, the J call TRBJ1-1; 7 positions match TRBD1. The CDR3 runs to 14 residues. With 5 bases clipped from V and 10 bases from J, the junction kept 13 bases outside the gene matches. Germline CDR1 and CDR2: SGHTA and FQGNSA. The CDR3 loop reads CASSTYRGSLIAFF. CDR3 sequence (DNA): TGTGCCAGCAGCACTTACAGGGGATCGTTGATAGCTTTCTTT.

V usage is TRBV21-1 and J usage is TRBJ1-2; the table's D call of TRBD1 was not tested on the DNA. TRBV21-1 is noted as a pseudogene. The CDR3 length is 18 residues. The CDR3 nucleotides read TGTGCCAGCAGCAAAAGTACGGGAGACAGGGTCGGGAGCTATGGCTACACCTTC. Protein product: CASSKSTGDRVGSYGYTF.

The chain recombines TRBV6-5 with TRBJ2-1, with 10 bases lining up with TRBD1. The CDR3 has 14 amino acids. The V gene's germline CDR1 is MNHEY and CDR2 SVGAGI. The V gene end was trimmed by 6 bases and the J gene end by 9 bases; junction bases not matched to a gene: 8. The CDR3: CASRSTGGLSEQFF. In nucleotides, the CDR3 is TGTGCCAGCAGATCGACAGGGGGCCTATCTGAGCAGTTCTTC.

The chain joins TRBV16 to TRBJ1-3; D is undetermined. V lost 11 bases and J lost 1, with 21 bases in between. The germline gives CDR1 KGHSY, CDR2 FQNENV. This CDR3 comprises 16 residues. CDR3 in amino acids: CADRSSSPRSGNTIYF. CDR3 DNA: TGTGCCGATAGATCCTCGTCGCCTCGGTCTGGAAACACCATATATTTT. The full variable domain, completed using reference TRBV16 and TRBJ1-3, is GEEVAQTPKHLVRGEGQKAKLYCAPIKGHSYVFWYQQVLKNEFKFLISFQNENVFDETGMPKERFSAKCLPNSPCSLEIQATKLEDSAVYFCADRSSSPRSGNTIYFGEGSWLTVV.

V and J are TRBV5-1 and TRBJ1-2; D is unresolved. CDR1 SGHRS and CDR2 YFSETQ come from the germline V gene. The CDR3 extends over 11 amino acids. Trimming stripped 5 bases from V and 7 bases from J, with 9 bases between. CDR3 sequence (DNA): TGCGCCAGCAGTGACCCCCTTGGCTACACCTTC. The encoded protein is CASSDPLGYTF.

The rearrangement links TRBV15 to TRBJ1-2, with D hard to call. Germline V CDR1 and CDR2: LNHNV, YYDKDF (reference sequence). The CDR3 is 15 residues long. Trimming left V 4 bases short and J 4 bases short, with 16 bases between. CDR3 region: CATSISGSRSYGYTF. The DNA for the CDR3 is TGTGCCACCAGCATTTCGGGCAGTAGATCCTATGGCTACACCTTC. The full variable domain, its missing parts supplied by reference TRBV15 and TRBJ1-2, is DAMVIQNPRYQVTQFGKPVTLSCSQTLNHNVMYWYQQKSSQAPKLLFHYYDKDFNNEADTPDNFQSRRPNTSFCFLDIRSPGLGDTAMYLCATSISGSRSYGYTFGSGTRLTVV.